The present T cell receptor (beta chain) was sequenced within a study of blood T cell repertoires in COVID-19. Across the whole study: Collection of acute and convalescent COVID-19 samples took place in the United States, Italy and Spain. The cDNA or gDNA used as material had been derived from T cells, B-cell-depleted T cells, or PBMCs.

As originally analysed: It was from reference gene primer amplification that nucleated cell counts were estimated. Data came from immunoSEQ multiplex PCR; TCRdb stores just in-frame clones and leaves some out. V and J calls and clone size are copied from that table; D and trimming were computed from the DNA. Of about 24,000 clones listed, about 87% are singletons. In germline, CDR1 is SGHVS, CDR2 FNYEAQ. The junction had 9 bases not matched to a gene; V was cut back by 4 bases and J by 3 bases. The CDR3 sequence is 15 residues long. The clonotype comes from a human donor with active COVID-19. The donor label of this sample is uncertain. The sample comprised peripheral blood. V is TRBV7-6 and J is TRBJ2-7, with 7 bases fitting TRBD1. The CDR3 loop reads CASSSARDRVYEQYF. The CDR3 nucleotides read TGTGCCAGCAGCTCCGCGCGCGACAGGGTCTACGAGCAGTACTTC.